The rows below give T cell receptor beta chains drawn from one sample of a study of T cell responses to AZD1222 COVID-19 vaccine. TCRdb's table, derived via immunoSEQ multiplex PCR, lists solely in-frame clones and lacks some. The table lists some 110,000 clones, more than 85% of them singletons. Sequenced material: peripheral blood, taken on day 0 of AZD1222 vaccination. The receptors were sampled from an adult in good health. Each CDR3 is given with its conserved first and last residue. A D gene is named only where the DNA matches it firmly. Clone size appears in some rows only: once, few, many, or a class for an expanded clone.

J gene: TRBJ1-5
V gene: TRBV28
D gene: NA
clone size: NA
CDR3 DNA: TGTGCTAGCGCGCGTCCGGATACTTTCCCTCAGCCCCAGCATTTT
CDR3 protein: CASARPDTFPQPQHF

J gene: TRBJ1-1
V gene: TRBV30
D gene: NA
clone size: NA
CDR3 DNA: TGTGCCTGGAGCCTCCCGGGCACTGAAGCTTTCTTT
CDR3 protein: CAWSLPGTEAFF

J gene: TRBJ2-6
V gene: TRBV9
D gene: NA
clone size: NA
CDR3 DNA: TGTGCCAGCAGCGTCTACTCTGGGGCCAACGTCCTGACTTTC
CDR3 protein: CASSVYSGANVLTF

J gene: TRBJ1-6
V gene: TRBV7-6
D gene: TRBD1
clone size: NA
CDR3 DNA: TGTGCCAGCAGCACCCGGGACAGGGACAATTCACCCCTCCACTTT
CDR3 protein: CASSTRDRDNSPLHF

J gene: TRBJ1-1
V gene: TRBV6-2/TRBV6-3
D gene: NA
clone size: NA
CDR3 DNA: TGTGCCAGCAGTTACTCGAGTGGCATGAACACTGAAGCTTTCTTT
CDR3 protein: CASSYSSGMNTEAFF

J gene: TRBJ1-2
V gene: TRBV13
D gene: NA
clone size: NA
CDR3 DNA: TGTGCCAGCAGCTCAGGCGCAGGGTACGATGGCTACACCTTC
CDR3 protein: CASSSGAGYDGYTF

J gene: TRBJ2-4
V gene: TRBV6-5
D gene: TRBD2
clone size: NA
CDR3 DNA: TGTGCCACTCGTGGGGGGGGAAACATTCAGTACTTC
CDR3 protein: CATRGGGNIQYF

J gene: TRBJ2-1
V gene: TRBV24-1
D gene: NA
clone size: NA
CDR3 DNA: TGTGCCACCAGTGACGGACAGCACCAACAGCAGTTCTTC
CDR3 protein: CATSDGQHQQQFF

J gene: TRBJ1-1
V gene: TRBV11-1
D gene: TRBD1
clone size: NA
CDR3 DNA: TGTGCCAGCAGCTTGGGACAGGGAAGGTACACTGAAGCTTTCTTT
CDR3 protein: CASSLGQGRYTEAFF

J gene: TRBJ1-1
V gene: TRBV24-1
D gene: TRBD1
clone size: NA
CDR3 DNA: TGTGCCACCAGTGAGGGGACAGGGGTTCGGAACACTGAAGCTTTCTTT
CDR3 protein: CATSEGTGVRNTEAFF

J gene: TRBJ2-1
V gene: TRBV2
D gene: NA
clone size: few
CDR3 DNA: TGTGCCAGCAGTGGTCCTCTTGAGCAGTTCTTC
CDR3 protein: CASSGPLEQFF

J gene: TRBJ2-7
V gene: TRBV21-1
D gene: NA
clone size: NA
CDR3 DNA: TGTGCCAGCAGCACCAGCATTGAAGTTTGCCTCCACTTC
CDR3 protein: CASSTSIEVCLHF

J gene: TRBJ1-1
V gene: TRBV19
D gene: NA
clone size: NA
CDR3 DNA: TGTGCCAGTAGTTGGGCCGAAGGAACTGAAGCTTTCTTT
CDR3 protein: CASSWAEGTEAFF

J gene: TRBJ2-3
V gene: TRBV28
D gene: TRBD1
clone size: NA
CDR3 DNA: TGTGCCAGCAGTGTAACAGGGGCAGATACGCAGTATTTT
CDR3 protein: CASSVTGADTQYF

J gene: TRBJ2-3
V gene: TRBV7-9
D gene: TRBD2
clone size: NA
CDR3 DNA: TGTGCCAGCGCCCCGGGGGGAATGGGTACGCAGTATTTT
CDR3 protein: CASAPGGMGTQYF

J gene: TRBJ1-4
V gene: TRBV6-5
D gene: TRBD1
clone size: NA
CDR3 DNA: TGTGCCAGCAGTTTACAGGGGGCAAAACTGTTTTTT
CDR3 protein: CASSLQGAKLFF

J gene: TRBJ1-1
V gene: TRBV9
D gene: TRBD1
clone size: NA
CDR3 DNA: TGTGCCAGCAGCCCAGGACAGGGATACACTGAAGCTTTCTTT
CDR3 protein: CASSPGQGYTEAFF

J gene: TRBJ1-1
V gene: TRBV9
D gene: NA
clone size: NA
CDR3 DNA: TGTGCCAGCAGCTCTGACAGGATAAACACTGAAGCTTTCTTT
CDR3 protein: CASSSDRINTEAFF

J gene: TRBJ1-1
V gene: TRBV7-2
D gene: NA
clone size: once
CDR3 DNA: TGTGCCAGCAGCTTAGAGGGAAGCTCGAACACTGAAGCTTTCTTT
CDR3 protein: CASSLEGSSNTEAFF

J gene: TRBJ2-3
V gene: TRBV15
D gene: NA
clone size: NA
CDR3 DNA: TGTGCCACCAGCTCCCGAAGGCCCGGGGATACGCAGTATTTT
CDR3 protein: CATSSRRPGDTQYF

J gene: TRBJ1-5
V gene: TRBV28
D gene: NA
clone size: NA
CDR3 DNA: TGTGCCAGCAGTTTAGTGTTCGGGGGCGCGGATCAGCCCCAGCATTTT
CDR3 protein: CASSLVFGGADQPQHF

J gene: TRBJ1-4
V gene: TRBV10-3
D gene: NA
clone size: NA
CDR3 DNA: TGTGCCACCGGAAGGGAGGGCCTATCTGAAAAACTGTTTTTT
CDR3 protein: CATGREGLSEKLFF

J gene: TRBJ2-1
V gene: TRBV28
D gene: TRBD2
clone size: NA
CDR3 DNA: TGTGCCAGCACCCTAGCGGCCTGGGCGTACAATGAGCAGTTCTTC
CDR3 protein: CASTLAAWAYNEQFF

J gene: TRBJ2-1
V gene: TRBV6-5
D gene: TRBD2
clone size: NA
CDR3 DNA: TGTGCCAGCAGTTACATTGGGGCTAGCGGGGGTGAGCAGTTCTTC
CDR3 protein: CASSYIGASGGEQFF

J gene: TRBJ1-5
V gene: TRBV20-1
D gene: NA
clone size: NA
CDR3 DNA: TGCAGTGTCGGGATTAATCAGCCCCAGCATTTT
CDR3 protein: CSVGINQPQHF

J gene: TRBJ1-1
V gene: TRBV6-5
D gene: NA
clone size: NA
CDR3 DNA: TGTGCCAGCAGTACGTTGAACACTGAAGCTTTCTTT
CDR3 protein: CASSTLNTEAFF

J gene: TRBJ2-1
V gene: TRBV9
D gene: NA
clone size: few
CDR3 DNA: TGTGCCAGCAGCGTAGCCTATCGCGGCGATGAGCAGTTCTTC
CDR3 protein: CASSVAYRGDEQFF